The clone carrying this TCR beta chain appeared a few times. V shed 1 base and J shed 6 bases, with 11 bases lying between them. From germline, CDR1 is DFQATT and CDR2 SNEGSKA (reference sequence). The CDR3 extends over 13 amino acids. This sample is drawn from a study of identical twins. One entry per CDR3 protein results from TCRdb running MiXCR on the 5' RACE reads. The sample yields fewer than 500,000 distinct CDR3 sequences, 20% to 25% seen once. This sample also belongs to another study, concerning T cells expressing NK-cell markers.

The rearrangement uses TRBV20-1 and TRBJ2-3; D gene unclear. The sequencing input was CD4+ T cells sorted from blood. This receptor was obtained from a young woman in good health. Here the CDR3 reads CSARGLDVDTQYF. CDR3 nucleotides: TGCAGTGCTAGAGGACTGGACGTGGATACGCAGTATTTT.